The 3 T cell receptor beta chains given below trace back to one sample, sequenced in a study of identical twins. TCRdb reanalysed the 5' RACE reads using MiXCR and keeps one entry per CDR3 protein. This table holds some 500,000 distinct CDR3 sequences, over 8.5% found once. These data were also filed under a second study, of yellow fever vaccine responses in identical twins.

The sample was PBMCs. The receptor source for this set is a woman younger than 30 in good health.

This clonotype was observed many times. This chain links TRBV7-2 with TRBJ2-3, with 8 bases lining up with TRBD2. V shed 2 bases and J 6 bases; nucleotides not matched to a gene: 13. From germline, CDR1 is SGHTA and CDR2 FQGNSA. The CDR3 covers 17 residues. CDR3 coding DNA: TGTGCCAGCAGCTTAAATTCGCCGGCAGCGGGAGCCGATACGCAGTATTTT. Its translation is CASSLNSPAAGADTQYF.

This clonotype has at least ten counts. V gene TRBV3-1 combines with J gene TRBJ1-1, with a weak D call TRBD1 (5 bases). Looked up from germline, CDR1 is LGHDT and CDR2 is YNNKEL (reference sequence). This CDR3 is built from 14 residues. V lost 4 bases and J lost 1, with 10 bases in between. The CDR3: CASSRGRENTEAFF. Written as DNA, the CDR3 is TGTGCCAGCAGCCGGGGACGGGAGAACACTGAAGCTTTCTTT. Based on the CDR3 plus reference TRBV3-1 and TRBJ1-1, the full variable domain is DTAVSQTPKYLVTQMGNDKSIKCEQNLGHDTMYWYKQDSKKFLKIMFSYNNKELIINETVPNRFSPKSPDKAHLNLHINSLELGDSAVYFCASSRGRENTEAFFGQGTRLTVV.

In DNA, the CDR3 is TGCAGTGCTAGAACGACCAAGGGATCCTACAATGAGCAGTTCTTC. Translation gives CSARTTKGSYNEQFF. The rearrangement uses TRBV20-1 and TRBJ2-1; no clear D. The V gene lost 2 bases and the J gene lost 1 base, with 12 bases spanning the gap. The CDR3 runs to 15 residues. CDR1 DFQATT and CDR2 SNEGSKA come from the germline V gene (reference sequence).